What follows is one T cell receptor beta chain and its context. This record belongs to a study of blood T cell repertoires in COVID-19. Sequencing used immunoSEQ multiplex PCR; TCRdb keeps in-frame clones, though not all of them. Of tens of thousands of clones detected, 80% to 95% appear once; the ten largest clones hold about 7%. Germline-derived CDR1 and CDR2 are WSHSY and SAAADI. Between the trimmed V and J ends, which lost 6 bases and 1 base, there was a span of 12 bases. CDR3 size: 14 residues. The source material was peripheral blood. The chain combines TRBV10-2 with TRBJ1-1; D might be TRBD1 (5 bases). This TCR was recovered from a human donor in a cohort sampled during active COVID-19. CDR3 amino acids: CASSERGKNTEAFF. The CDR3 nucleotides are TGCGCCAGCAGCGAGAGGGGTAAGAACACTGAAGCTTTCTTT.